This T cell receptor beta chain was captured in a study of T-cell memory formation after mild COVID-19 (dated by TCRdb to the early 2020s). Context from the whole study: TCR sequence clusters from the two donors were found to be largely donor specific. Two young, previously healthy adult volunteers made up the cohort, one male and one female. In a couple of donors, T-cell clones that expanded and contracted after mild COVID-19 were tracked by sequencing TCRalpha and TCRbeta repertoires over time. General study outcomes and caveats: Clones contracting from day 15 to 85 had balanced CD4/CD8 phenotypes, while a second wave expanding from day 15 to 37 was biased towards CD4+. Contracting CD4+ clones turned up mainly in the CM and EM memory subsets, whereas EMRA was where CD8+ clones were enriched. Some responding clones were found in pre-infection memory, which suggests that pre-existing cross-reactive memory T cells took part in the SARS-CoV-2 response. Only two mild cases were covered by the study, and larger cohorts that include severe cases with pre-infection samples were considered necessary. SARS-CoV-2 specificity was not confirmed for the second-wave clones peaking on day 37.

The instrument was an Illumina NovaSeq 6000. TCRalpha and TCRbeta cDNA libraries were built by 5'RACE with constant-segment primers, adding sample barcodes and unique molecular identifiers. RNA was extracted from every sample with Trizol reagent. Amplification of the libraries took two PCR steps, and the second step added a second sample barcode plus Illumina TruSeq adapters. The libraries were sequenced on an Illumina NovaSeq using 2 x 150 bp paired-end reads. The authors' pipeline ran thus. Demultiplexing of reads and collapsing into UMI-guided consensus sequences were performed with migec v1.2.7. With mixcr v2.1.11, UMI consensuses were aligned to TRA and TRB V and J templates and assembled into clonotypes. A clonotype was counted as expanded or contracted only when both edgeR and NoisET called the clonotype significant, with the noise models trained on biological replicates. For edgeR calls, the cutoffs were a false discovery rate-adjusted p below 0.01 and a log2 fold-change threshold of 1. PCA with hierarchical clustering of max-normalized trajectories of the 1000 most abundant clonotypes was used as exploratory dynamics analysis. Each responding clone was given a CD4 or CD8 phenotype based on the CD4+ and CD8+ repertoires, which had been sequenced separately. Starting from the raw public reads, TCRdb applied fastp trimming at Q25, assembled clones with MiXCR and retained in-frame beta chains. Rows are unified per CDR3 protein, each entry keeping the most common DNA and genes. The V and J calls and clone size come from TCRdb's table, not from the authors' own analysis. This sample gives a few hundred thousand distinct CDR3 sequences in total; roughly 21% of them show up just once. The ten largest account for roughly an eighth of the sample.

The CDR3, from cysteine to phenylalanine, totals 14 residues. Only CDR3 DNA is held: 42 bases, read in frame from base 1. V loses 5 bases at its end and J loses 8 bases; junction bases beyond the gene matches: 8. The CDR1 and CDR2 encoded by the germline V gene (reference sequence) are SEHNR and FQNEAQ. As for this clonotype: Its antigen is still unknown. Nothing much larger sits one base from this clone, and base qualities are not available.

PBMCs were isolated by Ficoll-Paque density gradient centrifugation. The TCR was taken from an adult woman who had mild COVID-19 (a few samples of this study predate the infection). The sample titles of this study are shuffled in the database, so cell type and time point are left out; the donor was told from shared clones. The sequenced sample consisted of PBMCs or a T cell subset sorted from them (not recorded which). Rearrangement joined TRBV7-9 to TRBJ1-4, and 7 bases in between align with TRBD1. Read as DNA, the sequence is TGTGCCAGCAGCAACAGGGGTTCGTACGAAAAACTGTTTTTT. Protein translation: CASSNRGSYEKLFF.